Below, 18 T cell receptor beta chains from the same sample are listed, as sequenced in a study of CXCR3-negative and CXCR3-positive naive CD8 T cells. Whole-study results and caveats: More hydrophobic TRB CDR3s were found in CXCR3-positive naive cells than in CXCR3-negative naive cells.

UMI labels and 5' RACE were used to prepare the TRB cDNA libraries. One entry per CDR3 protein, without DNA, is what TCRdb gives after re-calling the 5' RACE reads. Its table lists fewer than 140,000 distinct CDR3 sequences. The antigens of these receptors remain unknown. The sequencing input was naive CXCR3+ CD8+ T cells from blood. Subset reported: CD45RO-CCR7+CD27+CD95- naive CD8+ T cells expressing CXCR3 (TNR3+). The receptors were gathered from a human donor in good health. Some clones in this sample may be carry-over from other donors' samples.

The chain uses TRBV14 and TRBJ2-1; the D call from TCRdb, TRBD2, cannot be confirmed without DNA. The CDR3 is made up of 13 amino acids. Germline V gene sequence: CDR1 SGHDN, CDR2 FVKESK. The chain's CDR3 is CASSQASYNEQFF.

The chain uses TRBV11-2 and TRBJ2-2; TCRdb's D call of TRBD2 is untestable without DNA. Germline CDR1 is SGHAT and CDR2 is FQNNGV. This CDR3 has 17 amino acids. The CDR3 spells CASSPGLAGENTGELFF.

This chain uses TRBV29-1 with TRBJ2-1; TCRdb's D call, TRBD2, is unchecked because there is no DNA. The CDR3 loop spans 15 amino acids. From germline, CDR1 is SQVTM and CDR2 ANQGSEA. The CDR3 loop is CSGSGGQGSYNEQFF.

The CDR3: CASSPLTGEGAFF. The chain joins TRBV27 to TRBJ1-1; TCRdb's D call of TRBD1 is untestable without DNA. The CDR3 covers 13 residues. Looked up from germline, CDR1 is MNHEY and CDR2 is SMNVEV (reference sequence).

CDR3 sequence reads: CASSWGTSGIYEQYF. The V call is TRBV5-5, the J call TRBJ2-7; lacking DNA, the TRBD2 call made by TCRdb goes unchecked. CDR1 is SGHKS, CDR2 YYEKEE, per germline (reference sequence). The CDR3 consists of 15 residues.

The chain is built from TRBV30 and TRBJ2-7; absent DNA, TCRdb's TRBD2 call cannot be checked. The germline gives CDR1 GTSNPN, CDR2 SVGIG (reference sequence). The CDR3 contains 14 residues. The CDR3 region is CAWSALGTTGEQYF.

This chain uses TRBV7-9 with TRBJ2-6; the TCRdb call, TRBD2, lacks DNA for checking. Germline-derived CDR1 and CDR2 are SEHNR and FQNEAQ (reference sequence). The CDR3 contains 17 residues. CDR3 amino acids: CASSPPTTHSGANVLTF.

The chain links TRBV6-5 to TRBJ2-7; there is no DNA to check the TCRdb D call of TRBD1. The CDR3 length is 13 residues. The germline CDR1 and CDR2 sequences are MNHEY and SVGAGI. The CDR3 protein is CASGGLEGNEQYF.

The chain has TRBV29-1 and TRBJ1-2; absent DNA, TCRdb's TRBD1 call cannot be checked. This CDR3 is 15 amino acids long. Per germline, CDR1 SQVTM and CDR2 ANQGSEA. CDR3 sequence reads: CSVEASRTGDKGYTF. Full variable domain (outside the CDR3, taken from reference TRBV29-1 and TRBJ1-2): SAVISQKPSRDICQRGTSLTIQCQVDSQVTMMFWYRQQPGQSLTLIATANQGSEATYESGFVIDKFPISRPNLTFSTLTVSNMSPEDSSIYLCSVEASRTGDKGYTFGSGTRLTVV.

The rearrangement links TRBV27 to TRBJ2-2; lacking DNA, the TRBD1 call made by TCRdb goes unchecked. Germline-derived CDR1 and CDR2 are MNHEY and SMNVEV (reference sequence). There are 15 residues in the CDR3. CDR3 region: CASSLHRGNTGELFF.

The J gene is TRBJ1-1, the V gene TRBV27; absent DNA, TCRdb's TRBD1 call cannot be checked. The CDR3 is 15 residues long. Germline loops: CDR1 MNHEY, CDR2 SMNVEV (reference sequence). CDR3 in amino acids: CASSLWGQVDTEAFF.

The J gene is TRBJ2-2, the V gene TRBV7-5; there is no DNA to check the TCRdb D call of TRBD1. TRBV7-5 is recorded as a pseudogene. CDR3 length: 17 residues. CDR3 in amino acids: CISVSEVDRGSTGELFF.

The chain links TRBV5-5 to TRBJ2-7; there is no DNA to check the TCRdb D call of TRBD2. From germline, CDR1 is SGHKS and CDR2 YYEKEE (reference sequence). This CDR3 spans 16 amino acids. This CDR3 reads CASSPLTSGVTYEQYF.

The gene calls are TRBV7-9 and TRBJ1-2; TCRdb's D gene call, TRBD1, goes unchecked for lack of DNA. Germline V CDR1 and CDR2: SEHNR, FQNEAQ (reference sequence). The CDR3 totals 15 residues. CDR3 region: CASSLTTGPNYGYTF. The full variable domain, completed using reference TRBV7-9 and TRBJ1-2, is DTGVSQNPRHKITKRGQNVTFRCDPISEHNRLYWYRQTLGQGPEFLTYFQNEAQLEKSRLLSDRFSAERPKGSFSTLEIQRTEQGDSAMYLCASSLTTGPNYGYTFGSGTRLTVV.

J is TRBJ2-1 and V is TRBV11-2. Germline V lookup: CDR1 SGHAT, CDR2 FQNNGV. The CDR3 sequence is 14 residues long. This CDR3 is CASSLDGLSDEQFF.

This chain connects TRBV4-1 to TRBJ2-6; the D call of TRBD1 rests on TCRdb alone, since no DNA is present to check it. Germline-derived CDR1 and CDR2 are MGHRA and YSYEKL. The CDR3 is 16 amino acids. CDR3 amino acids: CASSQITGAGANVLTF.

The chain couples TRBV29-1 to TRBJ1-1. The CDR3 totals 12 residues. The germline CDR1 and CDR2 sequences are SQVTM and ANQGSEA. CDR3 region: CSVEGGNTEAFF.

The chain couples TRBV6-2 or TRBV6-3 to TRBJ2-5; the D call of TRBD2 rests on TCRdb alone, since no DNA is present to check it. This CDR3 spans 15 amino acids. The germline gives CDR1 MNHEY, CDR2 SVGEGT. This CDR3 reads CASSYLRSGPETQYF.